Listed below are T cell receptor beta chains from one sample, sequenced in a study of cytomegalovirus exposure and HLA in healthy donors. Sequencing used immunoSEQ multiplex PCR; TCRdb keeps in-frame clones, though not all of them. In the table there are 200,000 or so clones, 75% to 85% of which are singletons. Specimen: PBMCs. The receptors here all came from a young woman in good health and CMV-seropositive. Both conserved end residues are part of each CDR3. D genes are given only for firm matches. Clone sizes are given selectively: once, few, many, or a class where the clone is expanded.

d_call: -
j_call: TRBJ2-2
v_call: TRBV30
clone_size: -
cdr3_aa: CASNDPSTGELFF
cdr3_nt: TGTGCCTCGAACGATCCTAGCACCGGGGAGCTGTTTTTT

d_call: -
j_call: TRBJ1-4
v_call: TRBV6-6
clone_size: -
cdr3_aa: CASSSWREATNEKLFF
cdr3_nt: TGTGCCAGCAGCTCCTGGAGGGAGGCAACTAATGAAAAACTGTTTTTT

d_call: TRBD2
j_call: TRBJ2-3
v_call: TRBV9
clone_size: -
cdr3_aa: CASRRGDTDTQYF
cdr3_nt: TGTGCCAGCAGGCGGGGGGACACAGATACGCAGTATTTT

d_call: TRBD1
j_call: TRBJ2-2
v_call: TRBV11-2
clone_size: -
cdr3_aa: CASRTYRGRITGELFF
cdr3_nt: TGTGCCAGCAGAACTTACAGGGGGCGAATCACCGGGGAGCTGTTTTTT

d_call: TRBD1
j_call: TRBJ2-5
v_call: TRBV10-3
clone_size: -
cdr3_aa: CAIRAGTGYQETQYF
cdr3_nt: TGTGCCATCAGGGCCGGGACAGGGTACCAAGAGACCCAGTACTTC

d_call: TRBD2
j_call: TRBJ2-3
v_call: TRBV2
clone_size: -
cdr3_aa: CASTPSQTSGGEEDTQYF
cdr3_nt: TGTGCCAGCACCCCTTCCCAGACTAGCGGGGGGGAAGAAGATACGCAGTATTTT

d_call: -
j_call: TRBJ1-2
v_call: TRBV7-9
clone_size: -
cdr3_aa: CASSRMREANSYGYTF
cdr3_nt: TGTGCCAGCAGCCGGATGAGGGAGGCCAACTCCTATGGCTACACCTTC

d_call: -
j_call: TRBJ1-1
v_call: TRBV5-1
clone_size: once
cdr3_aa: CASSTYSGDTEAFF
cdr3_nt: TGCGCCAGCAGCACGTACTCGGGTGACACTGAAGCTTTCTTT

d_call: -
j_call: TRBJ1-5
v_call: TRBV6-1
clone_size: few
cdr3_aa: CASSEQNNSNQPQHF
cdr3_nt: TGTGCCAGCAGTGAGCAGAACAATAGCAATCAGCCCCAGCATTTT

d_call: -
j_call: TRBJ2-3
v_call: TRBV13
clone_size: -
cdr3_aa: CASSLGRRDTQYF
cdr3_nt: TGTGCCAGCAGCTTAGGCCGGAGGGATACGCAGTATTTT

d_call: -
j_call: TRBJ2-3
v_call: TRBV14
clone_size: -
cdr3_aa: CASSQGLTDTQYF
cdr3_nt: TGTGCCAGCAGCCAAGGTCTCACAGATACGCAGTATTTT

d_call: TRBD1
j_call: TRBJ1-6
v_call: TRBV19
clone_size: -
cdr3_aa: CASSNGQGYSPLHF
cdr3_nt: TGTGCCAGTAGTAACGGACAGGGTTATTCACCCCTCCACTTT

d_call: -
j_call: TRBJ1-4
v_call: TRBV11-2
clone_size: -
cdr3_aa: CASSPRRGGNEKLFF
cdr3_nt: TGTGCCAGCAGCCCACGGAGGGGCGGGAATGAAAAACTGTTTTTT

d_call: -
j_call: TRBJ2-1
v_call: TRBV7-2
clone_size: -
cdr3_aa: CASSFPRSYNEQFF
cdr3_nt: TGTGCCAGCAGCTTTCCTCGCTCCTACAATGAGCAGTTCTTC

d_call: TRBD1
j_call: TRBJ2-3
v_call: TRBV19
clone_size: -
cdr3_aa: CASSIRTGEVDTQYF
cdr3_nt: TGTGCCAGTAGTATCCGGACAGGGGAGGTAGATACGCAGTATTTT

d_call: TRBD1
j_call: TRBJ2-6
v_call: TRBV30
clone_size: -
cdr3_aa: CAWASGQVDSGANVLTF
cdr3_nt: TGTGCCTGGGCCTCGGGACAGGTAGACTCTGGGGCCAACGTCCTGACTTTC

d_call: -
j_call: TRBJ2-5
v_call: TRBV5-1
clone_size: -
cdr3_aa: CASSPGPGINQETQYF
cdr3_nt: TGCGCCAGCAGCCCTGGGCCCGGGATCAACCAAGAGACCCAGTACTTC

d_call: TRBD1
j_call: TRBJ1-1
v_call: TRBV28
clone_size: -
cdr3_aa: CASSSRGPHTEAFF
cdr3_nt: TGTGCCAGCAGTTCCAGGGGGCCCCACACTGAAGCTTTCTTT

d_call: -
j_call: TRBJ1-2
v_call: TRBV25-1
clone_size: once
cdr3_aa: CASSSDLRGDYGYTF
cdr3_nt: TGTGCCAGCAGTTCAGATCTCAGGGGTGACTATGGCTACACCTTC

d_call: TRBD1
j_call: TRBJ1-6
v_call: TRBV5-4
clone_size: -
cdr3_aa: CASSQDPTGVVSPLHF
cdr3_nt: TGTGCCAGCAGCCAAGACCCGACAGGGGTGGTTTCACCCCTCCACTTT

d_call: -
j_call: TRBJ2-5
v_call: TRBV15
clone_size: -
cdr3_aa: CATSEGWQETQYF
cdr3_nt: TGTGCCACCAGTGAGGGCTGGCAAGAGACCCAGTACTTC

d_call: -
j_call: TRBJ2-4
v_call: TRBV6-6
clone_size: -
cdr3_aa: CASSYGSVLAKNSQYF
cdr3_nt: TGTGCCAGCAGTTACGGGTCCGTGCTAGCCAAAAACAGTCAGTACTTC

d_call: TRBD2
j_call: TRBJ2-1
v_call: TRBV7-8
clone_size: -
cdr3_aa: CASSLARLAGGPSYNEQFF
cdr3_nt: TGTGCCAGCAGCTTAGCCAGACTAGCGGGGGGCCCCTCCTACAATGAGCAGTTCTTC

d_call: -
j_call: TRBJ1-2
v_call: TRBV2
clone_size: -
cdr3_aa: CASSGIARVIGGYTF
cdr3_nt: TGTGCCAGCAGTGGTATCGCCAGGGTAATCGGTGGCTACACCTTC

d_call: TRBD1
j_call: TRBJ1-4
v_call: TRBV6-5
clone_size: -
cdr3_aa: CASSYRDRGQKLFF
cdr3_nt: TGTGCCAGCAGTTACCGGGACAGGGGGCAGAAACTGTTTTTT

d_call: -
j_call: TRBJ2-2
v_call: TRBV5-4
clone_size: few
cdr3_aa: CASSLGLQEITGELFF
cdr3_nt: TGTGCCAGCAGCTTGGGATTACAGGAGATCACCGGGGAGCTGTTTTTT

d_call: -
j_call: TRBJ1-1
v_call: TRBV4-1
clone_size: -
cdr3_aa: CASSQGPRGTEAFF
cdr3_nt: TGCGCCAGCAGCCAAGGACCCCGAGGCACTGAAGCTTTCTTT

d_call: TRBD2
j_call: TRBJ2-5
v_call: TRBV5-4
clone_size: -
cdr3_aa: CASSLVAGGPRETQYF
cdr3_nt: TGTGCCAGCAGCTTGGTAGCGGGGGGGCCCAGGGAGACCCAGTACTTC

d_call: -
j_call: TRBJ1-4
v_call: TRBV7-3
clone_size: -
cdr3_aa: CASSQPLVSGRTEKLFF
cdr3_nt: TGTGCCAGCAGCCAGCCACTAGTATCAGGACGGACCGAAAAACTGTTTTTT

d_call: -
j_call: TRBJ2-6
v_call: TRBV19
clone_size: -
cdr3_aa: CASTAEGGANVLTF
cdr3_nt: TGTGCCAGTACCGCAGAGGGTGGGGCCAACGTCCTGACTTTC

d_call: TRBD1
j_call: TRBJ2-3
v_call: TRBV30
clone_size: few
cdr3_aa: CALDRGVSTDTQYF
cdr3_nt: TGTGCCTTGGACAGGGGCGTGAGCACAGATACGCAGTATTTT

d_call: -
j_call: TRBJ1-5
v_call: TRBV5-1
clone_size: -
cdr3_aa: CASSLGTGNQPQHF
cdr3_nt: TGCGCCAGCAGCTTGGGGACAGGCAATCAGCCCCAGCATTTT

d_call: -
j_call: TRBJ1-4
v_call: TRBV4-2
clone_size: -
cdr3_aa: CASSQGRTATGSANEKLFF
cdr3_nt: TGTGCCAGCAGCCAAGGTCGGACCGCCACGGGGTCAGCTAATGAAAAACTGTTTTTT

d_call: TRBD1
j_call: TRBJ1-1
v_call: TRBV5-4
clone_size: -
cdr3_aa: CASSLNYDGQGEAFF
cdr3_nt: TGTGCCAGCAGCCTAAACTACGATGGACAGGGTGAAGCTTTCTTT

d_call: -
j_call: TRBJ2-3
v_call: TRBV27
clone_size: -
cdr3_aa: CATTGWDTQYF
cdr3_nt: TGTGCCACCACAGGGTGGGATACGCAGTATTTT

d_call: TRBD1
j_call: TRBJ2-3
v_call: TRBV7-3
clone_size: -
cdr3_aa: CASSLTGGMADTQYF
cdr3_nt: TGTGCCAGCAGCTTGACAGGGGGAATGGCAGATACGCAGTATTTT

d_call: -
j_call: TRBJ2-5
v_call: TRBV14
clone_size: few
cdr3_aa: CASSHKGRETQYF
cdr3_nt: TGTGCCAGCAGCCACAAGGGGCGCGAGACCCAGTACTTC

d_call: TRBD2
j_call: TRBJ2-5
v_call: TRBV6-1
clone_size: -
cdr3_aa: CASMGPRGQETQYF
cdr3_nt: TGTGCCAGCATGGGCCCGCGGGGGCAAGAGACCCAGTACTTC

d_call: -
j_call: TRBJ2-3
v_call: TRBV10-3
clone_size: -
cdr3_aa: CAISEGGWADTQYF
cdr3_nt: TGTGCCATCAGTGAAGGAGGATGGGCAGATACGCAGTATTTT

d_call: TRBD1
j_call: TRBJ1-2
v_call: TRBV19
clone_size: -
cdr3_aa: CASSIARGIGGYTF
cdr3_nt: TGTGCCAGTAGTATAGCCAGGGGGATTGGTGGCTACACCTTC

d_call: TRBD2
j_call: TRBJ2-7
v_call: TRBV4-2
clone_size: -
cdr3_aa: CASSRRLAGGLRSSYEQYF
cdr3_nt: TGTGCCAGCAGCCGCAGACTAGCGGGGGGCCTTAGGAGCTCCTACGAGCAGTACTTC

d_call: TRBD1
j_call: TRBJ1-2
v_call: TRBV19
clone_size: -
cdr3_aa: CASRVQGAYGYTF
cdr3_nt: TGTGCCAGTAGGGTACAGGGGGCTTATGGCTACACCTTC

d_call: -
j_call: TRBJ1-1
v_call: TRBV10-1
clone_size: -
cdr3_aa: CARRCTPNTEAFF
cdr3_nt: TGCGCCAGGAGGTGTACGCCGAACACTGAAGCTTTCTTT

d_call: -
j_call: TRBJ2-7
v_call: TRBV19
clone_size: -
cdr3_aa: CASSTFGGPYEQYF
cdr3_nt: TGTGCCAGTAGTACCTTCGGGGGGCCCTACGAGCAGTACTTC

d_call: -
j_call: TRBJ2-5
v_call: TRBV6-5
clone_size: -
cdr3_aa: CASSGRTAQETQYF
cdr3_nt: TGTGCCAGCAGTGGCCGGACAGCCCAAGAGACCCAGTACTTC